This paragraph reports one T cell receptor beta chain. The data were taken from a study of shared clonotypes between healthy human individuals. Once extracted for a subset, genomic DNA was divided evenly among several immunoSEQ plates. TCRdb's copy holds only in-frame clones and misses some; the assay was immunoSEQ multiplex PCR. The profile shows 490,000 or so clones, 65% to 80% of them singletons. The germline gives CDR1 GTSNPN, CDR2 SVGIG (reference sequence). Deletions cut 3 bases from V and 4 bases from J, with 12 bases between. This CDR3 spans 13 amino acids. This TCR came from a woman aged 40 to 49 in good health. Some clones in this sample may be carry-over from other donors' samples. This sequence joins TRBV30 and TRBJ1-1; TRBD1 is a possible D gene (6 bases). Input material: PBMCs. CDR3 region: CAWSLQGITEAFF. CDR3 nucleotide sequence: TGTGCCTGGAGCTTACAGGGAATCACTGAAGCTTTCTTT.